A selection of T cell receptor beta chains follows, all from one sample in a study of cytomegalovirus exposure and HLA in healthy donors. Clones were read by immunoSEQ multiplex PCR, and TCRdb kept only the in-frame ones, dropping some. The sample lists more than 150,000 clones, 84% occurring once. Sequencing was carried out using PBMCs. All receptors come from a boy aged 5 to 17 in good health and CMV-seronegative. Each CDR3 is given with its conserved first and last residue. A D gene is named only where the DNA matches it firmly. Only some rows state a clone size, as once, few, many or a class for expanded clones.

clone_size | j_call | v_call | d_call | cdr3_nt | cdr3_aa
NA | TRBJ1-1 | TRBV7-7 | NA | TGTGCTAGCAGTCCCTATATCGGGGAGGGAGACACTGAAGCTTTCTTT | CASSPYIGEGDTEAFF
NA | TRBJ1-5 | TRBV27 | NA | TGTGCCAGCAGTCCCGCAGGGGTATCTCAGCCCCAGCATTTT | CASSPAGVSQPQHF
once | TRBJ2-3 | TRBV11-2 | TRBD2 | TGTGCCAGCAGCTGGAGGCGGCCTAGCGGGGGGTCTAGCACAGATACGCAGTATTTT | CASSWRRPSGGSSTDTQYF
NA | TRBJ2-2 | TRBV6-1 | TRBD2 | TGTGCCAGCAGTGAACTAGCGGGAAGCACCGGGGAGCTGTTTTTT | CASSELAGSTGELFF
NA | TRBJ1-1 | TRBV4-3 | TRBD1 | TGCGCCAGCGGTACAGGGGCTGAAACTGAAGCTTTCTTT | CASGTGAETEAFF
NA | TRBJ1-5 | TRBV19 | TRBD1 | TGTGCCAGTACTCCTATGGCGGGACAGGGCAATCAGCCCCAGCATTTT | CASTPMAGQGNQPQHF
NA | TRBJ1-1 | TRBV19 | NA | TGTGCCAGTAGTGCCCGACACCCGGCAGGTATGAACACTGAAGCTTTCTTT | CASSARHPAGMNTEAFF
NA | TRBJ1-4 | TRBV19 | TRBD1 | TGTGCCAGTAGTATCCAGGGGGCCGGTGAAAAACTGTTTTTT | CASSIQGAGEKLFF
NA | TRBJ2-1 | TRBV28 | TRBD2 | TGTGCCAGCAGTTTACTAAGCGGGAGGTCCTACAATGAGCAGTTCTTC | CASSLLSGRSYNEQFF
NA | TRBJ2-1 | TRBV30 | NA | TGTGCCTGGAGAAGAGTCGGGGGTTCGCTGTTCTTC | CAWRRVGGSLFF
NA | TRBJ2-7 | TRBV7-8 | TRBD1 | TGTGCCAGCAGCCGAGGGACAGAGTACGAGCAGTACTTC | CASSRGTEYEQYF
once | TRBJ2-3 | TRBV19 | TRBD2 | TGTGCCGTGAGGAGCGGGAGGGCCTTAGATACGCAGTATTTT | CAVRSGRALDTQYF
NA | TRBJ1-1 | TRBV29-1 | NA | TGCAGCGTTGAAAGCGGGGGCGTTGAAGCTTTCTTT | CSVESGGVEAFF
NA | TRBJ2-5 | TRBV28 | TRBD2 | TGTGCCAGCAAGGCGGGGGGAAGGAAAGAGACCCAGTACTTC | CASKAGGRKETQYF
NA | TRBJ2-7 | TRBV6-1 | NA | TGTGCCAGCAGAGCATCAGGGTTGGTCGAGCAGTACTTC | CASRASGLVEQYF
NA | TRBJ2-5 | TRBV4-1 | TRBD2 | TGCGCCAGCAGCCGCATAGCGGGGTCCCAAGAGACCCAGTACTTC | CASSRIAGSQETQYF
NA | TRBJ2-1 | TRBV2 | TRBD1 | TGTGCCAGCAGTGGGGGACAGGTTGGCAATGAGCAGTTCTTC | CASSGGQVGNEQFF
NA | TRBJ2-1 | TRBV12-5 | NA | TGTGCTAGTGGTTTTGCAGGTAACTACAATGAGCAGTTCTTC | CASGFAGNYNEQFF
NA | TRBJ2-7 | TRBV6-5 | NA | TGTGCCAGCAGTTCGACTGGTCTACTTAATACCTACGAGCAGTACTTC | CASSSTGLLNTYEQYF
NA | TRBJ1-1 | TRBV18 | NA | TGTGCCAGCTCACCAAAACAGCTAAACACTGAAGCTTTCTTT | CASSPKQLNTEAFF
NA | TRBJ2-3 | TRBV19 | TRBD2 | TGTGCCAGTAGTATCTGGCGGGGGGAAACAGATACGCAGTATTTT | CASSIWRGETDTQYF
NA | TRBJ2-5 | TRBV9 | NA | TGTGCCAGCAGCGTAGCCGCACCGGGAGAGACCCAGTACTTC | CASSVAAPGETQYF
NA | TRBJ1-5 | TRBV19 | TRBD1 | TGTGCCAGTAGGCCGGGACAGGGGGCTCTTCAGCCCCAGCATTTT | CASRPGQGALQPQHF
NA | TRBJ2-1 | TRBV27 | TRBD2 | TGTGCCAGCAGCCGGAGAAGGAGCGGGGGGGCATCCAATGAGCAGTTCTTC | CASSRRRSGGASNEQFF
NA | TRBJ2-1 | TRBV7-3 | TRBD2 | TGTGCCAGCAGCTTAACAAGGACTAGCGGGAACAATGAGCAGTTCTTC | CASSLTRTSGNNEQFF
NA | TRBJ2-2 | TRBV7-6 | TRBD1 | TGTGCCAGCAGCTTGACGGGACAGCCCAACACCGGGGAGCTGTTTTTT | CASSLTGQPNTGELFF
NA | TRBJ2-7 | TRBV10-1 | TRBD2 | TGCGCCAGCAGTGAAGGCGGGGGTACCTACGAGCAGTACTTC | CASSEGGGTYEQYF
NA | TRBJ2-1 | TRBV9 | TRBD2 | TGTGCCAGCGGCCCTCTAGCGGGGGGGGGTGAGCAGTTCTTC | CASGPLAGGGEQFF
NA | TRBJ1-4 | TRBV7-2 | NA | TGTGCCAGCAGCTTAGTGGGCGGAGGACGATTAGAAAAACTGTTTTTT | CASSLVGGGRLEKLFF
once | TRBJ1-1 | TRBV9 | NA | TGTGCCAGCAGATTACCACCGGGTGAAGCTTTCTTT | CASRLPPGEAFF
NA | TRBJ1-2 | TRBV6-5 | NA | TGTGCCAGCTTTAATACAGGGCATTATGGCTACACCTTC | CASFNTGHYGYTF
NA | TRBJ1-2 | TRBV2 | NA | TGTGCCAGCAGGGGAGGTCGGGGGGACCATGGCTACACCTTC | CASRGGRGDHGYTF
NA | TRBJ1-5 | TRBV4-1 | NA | TGCGCCAGCAGCCAAGAAGGGGGTAAGGGGTTTGGCAATCAGCCCCAGCATTTT | CASSQEGGKGFGNQPQHF